This T cell receptor beta chain was captured by sequencing in a study of PD-1 blockade in mismatch repair-deficient tumors. This table comes from immunoSEQ multiplex PCR, and its TCRdb copy is limited to in-frame clones, with some not included. Among some 110,000 clones, around three quarters were seen once, and the ten largest hold approximately 4.7%. The material was peripheral blood, obtained just over 59 weeks after starting pembrolizumab. The clonotype originates from an adult with mismatch repair-deficient cancer.

Here the CDR3 DNA reads TGTGCCAGCAGCTTCACTAGCGGGAGCGAGACCCAGTACTTC. This encodes CASSFTSGSETQYF. The V and J genes are TRBV7-9 and TRBJ2-5; 11 nucleotides align to TRBD2. This CDR3 comprises 14 residues. V lost 3 bases to trimming and J lost 5 bases; unmatched junction nucleotides: 2. The germline V gene has CDR1 SEHNR and CDR2 FQNEAQ (reference sequence). The full variable domain, rest sourced from reference TRBV7-9 and TRBJ2-5, is DTGVSQNPRHKITKRGQNVTFRCDPISEHNRLYWYRQTLGQGPEFLTYFQNEAQLEKSRLLSDRFSAERPKGSFSTLEIQRTEQGDSAMYLCASSFTSGSETQYFGPGTRLLVL.